The next 32 T cell receptor beta chains were all read from a single sample in a study of blood T cells in healthy people across ages. Alongside a J-beta primer mix, a sample-barcoded 5' primer served in a second PCR lasting roughly 6 to 11 cycles. TCRdb reanalysed the 5' RACE reads using MiXCR and keeps one entry per CDR3 protein. The table includes fewer than 800,000 distinct CDR3 sequences, approximately 30% detected once. The sample comprised blood. Receptor source: a woman of 80 years or more in good health.

This clonotype was detected a few times. A read error may be the cause here, since a much bigger clone is one base away. The gene calls are TRBV15 and TRBJ1-1; D uncertain. V lost 3 bases and J 3 bases, leaving 14 bases between the germline ends. Germline CDR1 LNHNV, CDR2 YYDKDF (reference sequence). The CDR3 consists of 15 residues. CDR3 amino acids: CATSRTGERYTEAFF. CDR3 bases: TGTGCCACCAGCAGGACTGGGGAAAGGTACACTGAAGCTTTCTTT.

The sample holds many counts of this clonotype. This chain links TRBV7-2 with TRBJ2-5; 14 bases match TRBD2. Germline V gene data show CDR1 as SGHTA and CDR2 as FQGNSA. V shed 4 bases, J shed 5 bases, and the junction held 6 bases outside the gene matches. The CDR3 extends over 16 amino acids. The CDR3 loop reads CASSSTSGGAGETQYF. CDR3 coding DNA: TGTGCCAGCAGCTCGACTAGCGGGGGGGCAGGGGAGACCCAGTACTTC.

This clonotype was counted only a few times. V usage is TRBV5-1 and J usage is TRBJ1-1, with a possible D match to TRBD1 (6 bases). Germline assignment: CDR1 SGHRS and CDR2 YFSETQ. V lost 4 bases and J lost 7, with 17 bases in between. The CDR3 has 14 residues. This CDR3 reads CASSPSGQSYEAFF. The CDR3, as DNA: TGCGCCAGCAGCCCTTCCGGACAGAGCTATGAAGCTTTCTTT. Drawing the rest from reference TRBV5-1 and TRBJ1-1, the complete variable domain is KAGVTQTPRYLIKTRGQQVTLSCSPISGHRSVSWYQQTPGQGLQFLFEYFSETQRNKGNFPGRFSGRQFSNSRSEMNVSTLELGDSALYLCASSPSGQSYEAFFGQGTRLTVV.

As to this clonotype: Relative to the germline gene, one junction end is altered; a read error may explain this. This chain uses TRBV9 with TRBJ2-7; 7 bases are a match to TRBD1. Germline loops: CDR1 SGDLS, CDR2 YYNGEE. This CDR3 has 14 amino acids. CDR3 sequence reads: CAGSVAQGAYEQYF. CDR3 DNA: TGTGCCGGCAGCGTAGCCCAGGGGGCCTACGAGCAGTACTTC. Looking up the rest from reference TRBV9 and TRBJ2-7 gives the full variable domain: DSGVTQTPKHLITATGQRVTLRCSPRSGDLSVYWYQQSLDQGLQFLIQYYNGEERAKGNILERFSAQQFPDLHSELNLSSLELGDSALYFCAGSVAQGAYEQYFGPGTRLTVT.

Notes on this clonotype: At one end the junction does not follow the germline gene, possibly because of a read error. This chain joins TRBV20-1 and TRBJ1-5; tentatively, D is TRBD1 (6 bases). This CDR3 has 15 amino acids. Germline V CDR1 and CDR2: DFQATT, SNEGSKA (reference sequence). CDR3 amino acids: CCARVGGIGNQPQHF. DNA of the CDR3: TGCTGTGCTAGAGTGGGGGGCATCGGAAATCAGCCCCAGCATTTT.

This clonotype was observed a single time. This sequence may be a read error, since a much larger clone differs from it by one base. Written as DNA, the CDR3 is TGTGCCAGCTCACCGGGCCCGGGAGAGGCCCAGTACTTC. Encoded protein: CASSPGPGEAQYF. The V gene is TRBV18, the J gene TRBJ2-5, with a possible D match to TRBD2 (6 bases). This CDR3 is 13 amino acids long. Germline assignment: CDR1 KGHSH and CDR2 LQKENI.

V is TRBV28 and J is TRBJ2-6; tentative D call: TRBD2 (5 bases). The CDR3 contains 16 residues. V shed 3 bases and J shed 0 bases, with 9 bases lying between them. Germline V lookup: CDR1 MDHEN, CDR2 SYDVKM. CDR3 amino acids: CASSFPGSSGANVLTF. The CDR3 nucleotides are TGTGCCAGCAGTTTTCCGGGGAGCTCTGGGGCCAACGTCCTGACTTTC.

There are many counts of this clonotype. This chain uses TRBV6-1 with TRBJ1-5; no reliable D call. Germline CDR1 and CDR2: MNHNS and SASEGT. The CDR3 loop spans 15 amino acids. The V and J ends lost 4 bases and 0 bases respectively, with 10 bases between them. The CDR3 loop is CASSVLGGSNQPQHF. CDR3 nucleotides: TGTGCCAGCAGTGTATTGGGCGGTAGCAATCAGCCCCAGCATTTT.

The V gene is TRBV29-1, the J gene TRBJ2-7; no definite D call. TRBJ2-4 matches the DNA end more closely, so the J call is doubtful. The CDR3 covers 14 residues. The V gene's germline CDR1 is SQVTM and CDR2 ANQGSEA. CDR3 sequence: CSVRSLVAKNIQYF. CDR3 DNA sequence: TGCAGCGTTCGGAGTCTAGTAGCCAAAAACATTCAGTACTTC.

The J gene is TRBJ2-3, the V gene TRBV12-3 or TRBV12-4; no clear D gene. The germline V and J ends were trimmed by 3 bases and 4 bases, with 17 bases remaining between them. The CDR3 contains 16 residues. DNA for the CDR3: TGTGCCAGCAGTTTGAGGTCTAGAGTAAGCGCAGATACGCAGTATTTT. Translation: CASSLRSRVSADTQYF.

The DNA for the CDR3 is TGTGCCAGCAGTCCGCACGGGGTGAACACTGAAGCTTTCTTT. Its translation is CASSPHGVNTEAFF. The genes are TRBV27 and TRBJ1-1; D ambiguous. V lost 5 bases and J lost 0, with 10 bases in between. CDR1 and CDR2 (germline): MNHEY, SMNVEV (reference sequence). The CDR3 totals 14 residues.

J is TRBJ1-1 and V is TRBV6-6, with D perhaps TRBD1 (6 bases). The germline V gene encodes CDR1 MNHNY and CDR2 SVGAGI (reference sequence). The germline V and J ends were trimmed by 4 bases and 0 bases, with 9 bases remaining between them. The CDR3 spans 14 residues. The CDR3 nucleotides are TGTGCCAGCAGTTCCGGGACAATGAACACTGAAGCTTTCTTT. It translates to CASSSGTMNTEAFF.

The CDR3 nucleotides read TGTGCCAGCAGTTACTCCTATCAGATCCGAGCTAGAGATACGCAGTATTTT. Its protein is CASSYSYQIRARDTQYF. V and J are TRBV6-5 and TRBJ2-3; D call uncertain. The ends were cut back, 0 bases at V and 5 bases at J, with 18 bases in the middle. Germline CDR1 and CDR2: MNHEY and SVGAGI. The CDR3 extends over 17 amino acids.

J is TRBJ2-3 and V is TRBV7-3; 8 bases are shared with TRBD1. Germline V gene sequence: CDR1 SGHTA, CDR2 FQGTGA. The CDR3 consists of 15 residues. V lost 5 bases and J lost 2; bases outside the gene matches: 6. CDR3 protein: CASSPTGAYTDTQYF. The CDR3 region has the DNA TGTGCCAGCAGCCCGACAGGGGCCTACACAGATACGCAGTATTTT.

The V and J genes are TRBV12-3 or TRBV12-4 and TRBJ2-5, with 9 bases aligning to TRBD1. V dropped 11 bases and J dropped 11; count of bases not matched to a gene: 15. The CDR3 is made up of 13 amino acids. The CDR3 sequence: CAVYRGPTTEQYF. CDR3 DNA sequence: TGTGCCGTTTACAGGGGGCCCACAACTGAGCAGTACTTC.

The chain carries TRBV20-1 and TRBJ2-5, with 7 bases lining up with TRBD2. V was pared by 4 bases and J by 1 base, with 6 bases of the junction left unmatched. Germline V lookup: CDR1 DFQATT, CDR2 SNEGSKA (reference sequence). There are 14 residues in the CDR3. Written as DNA, the CDR3 is TGCAGTGCTAAGCGGGACGCATCCCAAGAGACCCAGTACTTC. It translates to CSAKRDASQETQYF.

The chain employs TRBV6-6 and TRBJ1-1, with 11 nucleotides matching TRBD1. Germline CDR1 is MNHNY and CDR2 is SVGAGI (reference sequence). V was clipped by 0 bases and J by 8 bases; unmatched bases: 2. This CDR3 region has 14 residues. The CDR3 sequence: CASSYSWTGGEAFF. CDR3 bases: TGTGCCAGCAGTTACTCCTGGACAGGGGGCGAAGCTTTCTTT.

With respect to this clonotype: A single base separates this from a much larger clone, so it may be a read error. The chain couples TRBV25-1 to TRBJ1-2; D remains unclear. Germline loops: CDR1 MGHDK, CDR2 SYGVNS. This CDR3 region has 14 residues. V was cut by 4 bases and J by 6 bases, with 15 bases left in between. For the CDR3, the DNA is TGTGCCAGCAGTGGCGCTATCGAGACACATGGCTACACCTTC. Protein: CASSGAIETHGYTF.

The CDR3 bases are TGTGCCATCAGTGGGGCGGGACATCAGCCCCAGCATTTT. Translation gives CAISGAGHQPQHF. This sequence joins TRBV10-3 and TRBJ1-5, with D perhaps matching TRBD1 (5 bases). The CDR3 is 13 amino acids. Germline CDR1 reads ENHRY; CDR2 reads SYGVKD. Trimming took 4 bases from V and 5 from J, leaving 9 bases between them.

As regards this clonotype: With a much larger clone just one base away, this may be a read error. The chain couples TRBV7-3 to TRBJ2-1, with D possibly matching TRBD2 (6 bases). This CDR3 contains 14 residues. CDR1 is SGHTA, CDR2 FQGTGA, per germline. With 4 bases removed from V and 5 bases from J, the gap between germline ends came to 12 bases. The CDR3 DNA reads as TGTGCCAGCAGCTCACTGGAGGGACACAATGAGCAGTTCTTC. It yields the protein CASSSLEGHNEQFF.

This CDR3 reads CASSGRPTDTQYF. CDR3 DNA: TGTGCCAGCAGTGGCCGCCCGACGGATACGCAGTATTTT. The rearrangement joins TRBV2 to TRBJ2-3; D remains unclear. Germline CDR1 and CDR2: SNHLY and FYNNEI. The CDR3 is 13 amino acids. Between the trimmed V and J ends, which lost 4 bases and 6 bases, there was a span of 11 bases.

This clonotype has just a few counts. The V call is TRBV20-1, the J call TRBJ2-1; 11 nucleotides line up with TRBD2. The V segment lost 2 bases and the J segment 7 bases; nucleotides outside the gene matches: 4. This CDR3 has 14 residues. Germline V lookup: CDR1 DFQATT, CDR2 SNEGSKA (reference sequence). The CDR3 region is CSARLSGGVNEQFF. The CDR3 nucleotides read TGCAGTGCTAGACTTAGCGGGGGGGTGAATGAGCAGTTCTTC.

The chain joins TRBV19 to TRBJ2-3; TRBD1 might be the D (6 bases). This CDR3 region has 13 residues. V was shortened by 8 bases and J by 5 bases, with 14 bases between the two germline ends. In germline, CDR1 is LNHDA, CDR2 SQIVND (reference sequence). The CDR3 region is CASGDTTVDTQYF. In DNA, the CDR3 is TGTGCCAGTGGGGACACGACGGTAGATACGCAGTATTTT.

A word on this clonotype: This may come from a read error, since a much larger clone is one base off. The chain employs TRBV5-4 and TRBJ2-3, with a tentative D call TRBD2 (5 bases). This CDR3 has 15 residues. Germline V gives CDR1 SGHNT, CDR2 YYREEE (reference sequence). The CDR3 region is CVSSLDLTMTDTQYF. The DNA of the CDR3 is TGTGTCAGCAGCTTGGATCTGACTATGACGGATACGCAGTATTTT.

The chain combines TRBV9 with TRBJ2-7; D remains ambiguous. Deletions cut 0 bases from V and 0 bases from J, with 7 bases between. This CDR3 has 14 amino acids. Looked up from germline, CDR1 is SGDLS and CDR2 is YYNGEE. CDR3 amino acids: CASSVEWVSYEQYF. The CDR3, as DNA: TGTGCCAGCAGCGTAGAGTGGGTCTCCTACGAGCAGTACTTC.

This clonotype was seen more than once but under ten times. The chain employs TRBV14 and TRBJ1-2, with 7 bases fitting TRBD1. Germline CDR1 reads SGHDN; CDR2 reads FVKESK. J lost 2 bases, V lost 0 bases, and 3 bases had no gene match. The CDR3 covers 15 residues. As DNA, the CDR3 is TGTGCCAGCAGCCAAGAAAAGGGGGCGAACTATGGCTACACCTTC. Protein: CASSQEKGANYGYTF.

This clonotype has at least ten counts. This sequence joins TRBV5-1 and TRBJ2-5, with D unresolved. CDR1 and CDR2 from the germline V gene are SGHRS and YFSETQ. The CDR3 consists of 15 residues. Trimming shortened V by 0 bases and J by 5 bases, and 14 bases separated the two germline ends. CDR3 sequence: CASSLAGPRRETQYF. CDR3 DNA: TGCGCCAGCAGCTTGGCCGGACCCCGACGGGAGACCCAGTACTTC.

This clonotype has a single count. A much larger clone lies a single base off, so this may be a read error. This rearrangement joins TRBV5-1 to TRBJ1-6; D remains ambiguous. V was shortened by 2 bases and J by 11 bases, with 14 bases between the two germline ends. Germline V lookup: CDR1 SGHRS, CDR2 YFSETQ. The CDR3 contains 14 residues. This chain's CDR3 is CASSFTAANPPLHF. CDR3 in DNA: TGCGCCAGCAGCTTTACGGCAGCGAATCCACCCCTCCACTTT. The whole variable domain, filled in from reference TRBV5-1 and TRBJ1-6, reads KAGVTQTPRYLIKTRGQQVTLSCSPISGHRSVSWYQQTPGQGLQFLFEYFSETQRNKGNFPGRFSGRQFSNSRSEMNVSTLELGDSALYLCASSFTAANPPLHFGNGTRLTVT.

CDR3 sequence (DNA): TGTGCCAGCAGTTCCACCCCCGGGCAGCCCCAGCATTTT. This translates into CASSSTPGQPQHF. The chain links TRBV12-3 or TRBV12-4 to TRBJ1-5; D is unresolved. With 4 bases removed from V and 7 bases from J, the gap between germline ends came to 11 bases. This CDR3 has 13 amino acids.

Points on this clonotype: Compared with germline, one end of the junction differs, possibly owing to a read error. The genes are TRBV20-1 and TRBJ2-3; TRBD2 matches 8 bases. CDR3 length equals 14 residues. Germline V CDR1 and CDR2: DFQATT, SNEGSKA (reference sequence). This CDR3 reads CSARGPGGKQAQYF. The CDR3 nucleotides read TGCAGTGCCAGAGGTCCGGGAGGGAAACAGGCGCAGTATTTT.

The chain employs TRBV5-4 and TRBJ2-2; weak D call: TRBD1 (5 bases). V was clipped by 5 bases and J by 6 bases, with 14 bases between them. Germline V gene data show CDR1 as SGHNT and CDR2 as YYREEE (reference sequence). The CDR3 spans 14 residues. CDR3 amino acids: CASSAGKPPGELFF. CDR3 bases: TGTGCCAGCAGTGCAGGGAAACCTCCCGGGGAGCTGTTTTTT. The entire variable domain, with the rest obtained from reference TRBV5-4 and TRBJ2-2, is as follows: ETGVTQSPTHLIKTRGQQVTLRCSSQSGHNTVSWYQQALGQGPQFIFQYYREEENGRGNFPPRFSGLQFPNYSSELNVNALELDDSALYLCASSAGKPPGELFFGEGSRLTVL.

With regard to this clonotype: This clone may be a read error of a much larger clone one base away. This chain joins TRBV5-6 and TRBJ2-7; possibly TRBD2 for D (5 bases). This CDR3 is built from 15 residues. With 5 bases removed from V and 0 bases from J, the gap between germline ends came to 15 bases. Germline assignment: CDR1 SGHDT and CDR2 YYEEEE. CDR3 coding DNA: TGTGCCAGCAGGAGGAGAGGGCAGCGCTCCTACGAGCAGTACTTC. Translating it yields CASRRRGQRSYEQYF.